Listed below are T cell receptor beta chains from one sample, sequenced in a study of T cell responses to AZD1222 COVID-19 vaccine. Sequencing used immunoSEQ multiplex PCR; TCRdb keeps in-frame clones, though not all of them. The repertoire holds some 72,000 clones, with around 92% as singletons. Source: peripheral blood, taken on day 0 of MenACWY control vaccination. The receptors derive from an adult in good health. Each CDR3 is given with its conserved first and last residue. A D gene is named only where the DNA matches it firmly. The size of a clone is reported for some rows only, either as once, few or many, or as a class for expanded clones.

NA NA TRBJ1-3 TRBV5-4 TGTGCCAGCAGCTTAGGGGGACCTGGAAACACCATATATTTT CASSLGGPGNTIYF
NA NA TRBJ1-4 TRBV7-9 TGTGCCAGCAGCTTCCTAGACGAAAAACTGTTTTTT CASSFLDEKLFF
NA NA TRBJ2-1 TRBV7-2 TGTGCCAGCTCCGCGGGAACAGGGTCCTACAATGAGCAGTTCTTC CASSAGTGSYNEQFF
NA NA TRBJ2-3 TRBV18 TGTGCCAGCCTACAATTCACCACAGATACGCAGTATTTT CASLQFTTDTQYF
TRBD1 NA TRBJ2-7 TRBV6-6 TGTGCCAGCAGTTACTCCGACAGGGGTCTCGAGCAGTACTTC CASSYSDRGLEQYF
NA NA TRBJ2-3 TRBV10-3 TGTGCCATCAGTGATGGTCAGAGCGCAGATACGCAGTATTTT CAISDGQSADTQYF
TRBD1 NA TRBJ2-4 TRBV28 TGTGCCAGCAGTCGACAGGGGGCGCTGATCGGAAACATTCAGTACTTC CASSRQGALIGNIQYF
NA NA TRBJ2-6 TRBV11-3 TGTGCCAGCAGCCCCCAACCTGGGGCCAACGTCCTGACTTTC CASSPQPGANVLTF
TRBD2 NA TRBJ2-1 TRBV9 TGTGCCAGCAGCTCAGGACTAGCGGGGGGTTACAATGAGCAGTTCTTC CASSSGLAGGYNEQFF
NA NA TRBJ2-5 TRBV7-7 TGTGCTAGCAGCTTAGGGTCGTGGGTGGGAGAGACCCAGTACTTC CASSLGSWVGETQYF
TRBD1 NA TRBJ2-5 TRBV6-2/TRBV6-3 TGTGCCAGCAGTTACCCACTCACCCGGACAGGGAATCGGGAGACCCAGTACTTC CASSYPLTRTGNRETQYF
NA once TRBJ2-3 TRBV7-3 TGTGCCAGCAGCCCCCTGGTTAGGGTGGGCACAGATACGCAGTATTTT CASSPLVRVGTDTQYF
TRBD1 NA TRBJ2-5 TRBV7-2 TGTGCCAGCAGCCCCGGGACAGGGGGAGAGACCCAGTACTTC CASSPGTGGETQYF
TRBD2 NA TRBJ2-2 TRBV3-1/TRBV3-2 TGTGCCAGCAGCCAATTCGGACTAGCCCCCGGGGAGCTGTTTTTT CASSQFGLAPGELFF
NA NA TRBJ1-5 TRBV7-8 TGTGCCAGCAGCTTAGAAGGGGGTGGTCGTCAGCCCCAGCATTTT CASSLEGGGRQPQHF
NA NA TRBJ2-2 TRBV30 TGTGCCTGGAGTGTTCTAGTGAACACCGGGGAGCTGTTTTTT CAWSVLVNTGELFF
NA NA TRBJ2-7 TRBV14 TGTGCCAGCAGCGAGACAGGGAGGTTCTACGAGCAGTACTTC CASSETGRFYEQYF
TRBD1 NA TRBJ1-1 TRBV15 TGTGCCACCAGCAACCGGGACAGGGGCCCTACTGAAGCTTTCTTT CATSNRDRGPTEAFF
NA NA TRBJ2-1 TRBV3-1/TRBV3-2 TGTGCCAGCAGCCAATCCTGGGATGAGCAGTTCTTC CASSQSWDEQFF
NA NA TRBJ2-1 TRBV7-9 TGTGCCAGCAGCCTAGTAGGGGGGGTGACCCAGGGCTCCTACAATGAGCAGTTCTTC CASSLVGGVTQGSYNEQFF
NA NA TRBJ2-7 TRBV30 TGTGCCTGGAGTCCTCGGGACGAGCAGTACTTC CAWSPRDEQYF
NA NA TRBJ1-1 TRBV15 TGTGCCACCAGCCCCACGGACAGCCCTGAAGCTTTCTTT CATSPTDSPEAFF
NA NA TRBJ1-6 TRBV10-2 TGCGCCAGCAGTGAACGGAGTAATTCACCCCTCCACTTT CASSERSNSPLHF
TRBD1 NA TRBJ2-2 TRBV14 TGTGCCAGCAGCCCGCTAGGGACAGGGAACACCGGGGAGCTGTTTTTT CASSPLGTGNTGELFF
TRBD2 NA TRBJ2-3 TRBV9 TGTGCCAGCAGCGTCGGTAGCGGGATTTTGGGACCCACAGATACGCAGTATTTT CASSVGSGILGPTDTQYF
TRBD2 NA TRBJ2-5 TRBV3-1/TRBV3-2 TGTGCCAGCAGCCAAGATCGGTCTAGCGGGGGGGTGGAGACCCAGTACTTC CASSQDRSSGGVETQYF
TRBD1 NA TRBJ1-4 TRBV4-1 TGCGCCAGCAGCTTAGCCGGGACAGGGAAAGAAAAACTGTTTTTT CASSLAGTGKEKLFF
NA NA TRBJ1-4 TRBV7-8 TGTGCCAGCAGCCCCGGACTGCGGATGAGGGAAAAACTGTTTTTT CASSPGLRMREKLFF
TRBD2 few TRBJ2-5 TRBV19 TGTGCCAGTAGTATAGGGACTAGCGTCTACCAAGAGACCCAGTACTTC CASSIGTSVYQETQYF
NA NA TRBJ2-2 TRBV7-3 TGTGCCAGCAGCCTCAGAACATTGGGCACCGGGGAGCTGTTTTTT CASSLRTLGTGELFF
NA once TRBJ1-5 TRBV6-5 TGTGCCAGCAGTTCCGTTGATCTCAATCAGCCCCAGCATTTT CASSSVDLNQPQHF
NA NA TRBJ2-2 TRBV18 TGTGCCAGCTCACGTACATTGAACACCGGGGAGCTGTTTTTT CASSRTLNTGELFF
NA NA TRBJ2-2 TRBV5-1 TGCGCCAGCAGCTTGAGGGGCTCCACGAACACCGGGGAGCTGTTTTTT CASSLRGSTNTGELFF
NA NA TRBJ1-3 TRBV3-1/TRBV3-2 TGTGCCAGCAGCCAGGGCGGGGAGGGAAACACCATATATTTT CASSQGGEGNTIYF
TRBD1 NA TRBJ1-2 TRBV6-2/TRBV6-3 TGTGCCAGCAGTTACCGCCGGGACAGGGGTAACTATGGCTACACCTTC CASSYRRDRGNYGYTF
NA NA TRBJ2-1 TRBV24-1 TGTGCCACCAGTGGGCCGGGGACGGGACTGGGGAATGAGCAGTTCTTC CATSGPGTGLGNEQFF
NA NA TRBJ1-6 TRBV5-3 TGTGCCAGAAGCTTGGACAGGTCCATGGGTTCACCCCTCCACTTT CARSLDRSMGSPLHF
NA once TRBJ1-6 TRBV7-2 TGTGCCAGCAGCGGCCGGGACCCCAATAATTCACCCCTCCACTTT CASSGRDPNNSPLHF
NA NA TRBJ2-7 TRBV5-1 TGCGCCAGCAGCTTAACCCAGGGTCTCGACGAGCAGTACTTC CASSLTQGLDEQYF
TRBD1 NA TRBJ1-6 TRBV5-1 TGCGCCAGCAGCTTGGACTTTCCGGGACAGGGGTCTTCACCCCTCCACTTT CASSLDFPGQGSSPLHF
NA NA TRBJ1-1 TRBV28 TGTGCCAGCAGTTTTCCCAAGAACACTGAAGCTTTCTTT CASSFPKNTEAFF
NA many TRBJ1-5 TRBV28 TGTGCCAGCAGTTTTGCGGGCAGGCTAAATCAGCCCCAGCATTTT CASSFAGRLNQPQHF
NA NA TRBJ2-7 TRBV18 TGTGCCAGCTCGGCCGGGACCTCCTACGAGCAGTACTTC CASSAGTSYEQYF